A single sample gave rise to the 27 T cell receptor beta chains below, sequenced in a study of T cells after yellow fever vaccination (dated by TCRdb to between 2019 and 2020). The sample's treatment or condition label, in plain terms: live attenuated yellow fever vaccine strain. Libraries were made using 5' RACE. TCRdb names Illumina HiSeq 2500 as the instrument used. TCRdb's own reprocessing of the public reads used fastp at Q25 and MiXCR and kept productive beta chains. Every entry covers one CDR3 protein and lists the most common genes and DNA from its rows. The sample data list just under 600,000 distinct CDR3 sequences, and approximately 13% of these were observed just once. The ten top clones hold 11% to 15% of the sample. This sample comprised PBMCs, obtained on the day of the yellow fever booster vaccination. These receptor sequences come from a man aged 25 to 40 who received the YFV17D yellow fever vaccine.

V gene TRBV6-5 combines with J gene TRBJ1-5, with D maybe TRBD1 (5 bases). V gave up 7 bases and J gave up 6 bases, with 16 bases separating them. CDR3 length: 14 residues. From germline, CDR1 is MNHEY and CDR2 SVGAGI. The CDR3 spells CASTKNLQGQPQHF. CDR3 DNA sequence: TGTGCCAGCACTAAGAACCTCCAGGGTCAGCCCCAGCATTTT.

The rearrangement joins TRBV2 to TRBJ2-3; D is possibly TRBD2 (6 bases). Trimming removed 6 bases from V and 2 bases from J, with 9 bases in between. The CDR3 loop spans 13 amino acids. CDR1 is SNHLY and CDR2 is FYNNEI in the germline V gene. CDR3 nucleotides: TGTGCCAGCAGCGCGGGGTACACAGATACGCAGTATTTT. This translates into CASSAGYTDTQYF.

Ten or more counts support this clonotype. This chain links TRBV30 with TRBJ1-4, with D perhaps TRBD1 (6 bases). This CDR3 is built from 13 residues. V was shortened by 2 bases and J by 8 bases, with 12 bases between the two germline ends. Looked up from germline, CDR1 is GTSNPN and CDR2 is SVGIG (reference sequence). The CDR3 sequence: CAWSPGTYEKLFF. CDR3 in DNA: TGTGCCTGGAGTCCCGGGACATACGAAAAACTGTTTTTT.

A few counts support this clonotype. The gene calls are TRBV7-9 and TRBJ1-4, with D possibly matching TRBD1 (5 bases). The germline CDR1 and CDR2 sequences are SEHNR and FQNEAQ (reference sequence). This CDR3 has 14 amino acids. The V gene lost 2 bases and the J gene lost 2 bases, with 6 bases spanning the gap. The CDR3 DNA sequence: TGTGCCAGCAGCTTATGGGGGACTAATGAAAAACTGTTTTTT. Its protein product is CASSLWGTNEKLFF.

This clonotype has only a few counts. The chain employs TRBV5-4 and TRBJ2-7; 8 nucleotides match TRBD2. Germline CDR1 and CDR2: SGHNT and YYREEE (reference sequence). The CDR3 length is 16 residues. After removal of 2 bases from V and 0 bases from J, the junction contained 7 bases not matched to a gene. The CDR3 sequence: CASSLPGGGSSYEQYF. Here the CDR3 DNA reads TGTGCCAGCAGCTTACCGGGGGGGGGAAGCTCCTACGAGCAGTACTTC.

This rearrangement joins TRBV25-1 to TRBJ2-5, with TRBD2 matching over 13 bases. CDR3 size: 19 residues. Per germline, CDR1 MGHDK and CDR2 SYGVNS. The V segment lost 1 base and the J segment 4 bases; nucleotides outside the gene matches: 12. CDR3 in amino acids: CASSELGTSGTLRGETQYF. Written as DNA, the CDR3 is TGTGCCAGCAGTGAATTGGGGACTAGCGGGACCCTGCGGGGAGAGACCCAGTACTTC.

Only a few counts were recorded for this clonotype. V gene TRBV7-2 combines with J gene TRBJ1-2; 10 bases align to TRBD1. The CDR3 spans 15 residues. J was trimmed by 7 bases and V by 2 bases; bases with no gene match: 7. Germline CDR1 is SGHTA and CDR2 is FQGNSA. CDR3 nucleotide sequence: TGTGCCAGCAGCTTAAGCGCCGGGACAGGGGTTGGCTACACCTTC. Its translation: CASSLSAGTGVGYTF.

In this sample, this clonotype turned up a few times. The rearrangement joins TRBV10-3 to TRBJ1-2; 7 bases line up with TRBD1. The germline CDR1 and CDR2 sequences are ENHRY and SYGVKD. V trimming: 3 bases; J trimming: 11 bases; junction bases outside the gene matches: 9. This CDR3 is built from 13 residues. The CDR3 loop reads CAISDPGTERYTF. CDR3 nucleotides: TGTGCCATCAGTGACCCAGGGACAGAGAGATACACCTTC.

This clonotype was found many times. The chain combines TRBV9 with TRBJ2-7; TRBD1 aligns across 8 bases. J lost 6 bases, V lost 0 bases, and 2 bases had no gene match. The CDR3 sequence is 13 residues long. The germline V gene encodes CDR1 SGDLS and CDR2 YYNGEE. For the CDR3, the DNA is TGTGCCAGCAGCGTAGCTACAGGGGGCGAGCAGTACTTC. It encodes CASSVATGGEQYF. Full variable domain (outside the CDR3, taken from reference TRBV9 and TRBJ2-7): DSGVTQTPKHLITATGQRVTLRCSPRSGDLSVYWYQQSLDQGLQFLIQYYNGEERAKGNILERFSAQQFPDLHSELNLSSLELGDSALYFCASSVATGGEQYFGPGTRLTVT.

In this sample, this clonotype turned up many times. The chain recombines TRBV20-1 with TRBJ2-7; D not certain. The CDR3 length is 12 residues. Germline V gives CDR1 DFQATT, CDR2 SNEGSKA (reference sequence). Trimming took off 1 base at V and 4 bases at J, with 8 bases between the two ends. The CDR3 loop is CSARVDGYEQYF. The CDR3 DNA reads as TGCAGTGCTAGAGTGGACGGGTACGAGCAGTACTTC.

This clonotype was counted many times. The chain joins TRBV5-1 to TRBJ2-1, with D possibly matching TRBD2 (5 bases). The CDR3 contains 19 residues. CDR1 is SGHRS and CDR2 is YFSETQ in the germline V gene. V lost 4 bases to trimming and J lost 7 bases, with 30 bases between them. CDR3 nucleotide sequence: TGCGCCAGCAGCGTTGGGAGAGCTACAGTTGGGAAATGGGATAATGAGCAGTTCTTC. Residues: CASSVGRATVGKWDNEQFF.

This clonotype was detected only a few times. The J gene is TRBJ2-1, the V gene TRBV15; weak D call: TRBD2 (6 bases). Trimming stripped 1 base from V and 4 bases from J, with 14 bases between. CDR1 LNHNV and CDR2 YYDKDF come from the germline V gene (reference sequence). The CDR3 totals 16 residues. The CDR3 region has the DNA TGTGCCACCAGCAGAGCTGGACTACTCGATTACAATGAGCAGTTCTTC. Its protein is CATSRAGLLDYNEQFF.

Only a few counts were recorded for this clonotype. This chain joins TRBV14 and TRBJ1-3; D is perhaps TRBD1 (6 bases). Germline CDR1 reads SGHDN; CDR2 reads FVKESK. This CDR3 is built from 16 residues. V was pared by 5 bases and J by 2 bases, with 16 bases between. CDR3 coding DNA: TGTGCCAGCAGCGAAGTCCAGGGGCTGACTGGAAACACCATATATTTT. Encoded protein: CASSEVQGLTGNTIYF.

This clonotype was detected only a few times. CDR3 protein: CASSSVAGLYEQYF. Written as DNA, the CDR3 is TGTGCCAGCAGCTCCGTAGCGGGACTTTACGAGCAGTACTTC. This chain links TRBV7-2 with TRBJ2-7, with TRBD2 matching over 8 bases. There are 14 residues in the CDR3. CDR1 is SGHTA, CDR2 FQGNSA, per germline. The V gene end was trimmed by 4 bases and the J gene end by 4 bases; junction bases not matched to a gene: 6.

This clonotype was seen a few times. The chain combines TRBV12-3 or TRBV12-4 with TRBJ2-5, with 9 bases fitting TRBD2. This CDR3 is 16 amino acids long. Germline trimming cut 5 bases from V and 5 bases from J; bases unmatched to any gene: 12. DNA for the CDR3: TGTGCCAGCAGTAACCTAGGACTAGCGAGTGGGGAGACCCAGTACTTC. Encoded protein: CASSNLGLASGETQYF.

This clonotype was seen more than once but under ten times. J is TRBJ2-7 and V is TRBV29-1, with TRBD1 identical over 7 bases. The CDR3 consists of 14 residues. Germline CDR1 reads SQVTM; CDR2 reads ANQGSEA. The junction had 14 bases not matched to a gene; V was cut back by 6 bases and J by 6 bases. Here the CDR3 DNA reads TGCAGCGTCTTTACGACAGGGAAGGGTGGCGAGCAGTACTTC. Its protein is CSVFTTGKGGEQYF.

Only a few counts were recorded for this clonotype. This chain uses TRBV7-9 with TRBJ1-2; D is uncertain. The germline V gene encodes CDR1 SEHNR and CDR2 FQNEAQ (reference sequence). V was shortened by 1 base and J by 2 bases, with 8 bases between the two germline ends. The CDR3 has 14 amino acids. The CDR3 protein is CASSLEVGNYGYTF. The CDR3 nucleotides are TGTGCCAGCAGCTTAGAAGTGGGGAACTATGGCTACACCTTC.

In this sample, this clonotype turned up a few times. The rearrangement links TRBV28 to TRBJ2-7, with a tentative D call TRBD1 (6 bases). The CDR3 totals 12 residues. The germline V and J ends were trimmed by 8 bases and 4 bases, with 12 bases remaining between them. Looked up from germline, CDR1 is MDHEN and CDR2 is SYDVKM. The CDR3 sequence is CASGPQGYEQYF. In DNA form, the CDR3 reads TGTGCCAGCGGCCCCCAGGGGTACGAGCAGTACTTC.

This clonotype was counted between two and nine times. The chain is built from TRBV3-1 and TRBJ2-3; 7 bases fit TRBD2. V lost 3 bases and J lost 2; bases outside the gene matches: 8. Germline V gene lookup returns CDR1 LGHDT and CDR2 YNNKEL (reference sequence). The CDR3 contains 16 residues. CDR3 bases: TGTGCCAGCAGCCATGAGCGGGACCCCTTCACAGATACGCAGTATTTT. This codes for CASSHERDPFTDTQYF.

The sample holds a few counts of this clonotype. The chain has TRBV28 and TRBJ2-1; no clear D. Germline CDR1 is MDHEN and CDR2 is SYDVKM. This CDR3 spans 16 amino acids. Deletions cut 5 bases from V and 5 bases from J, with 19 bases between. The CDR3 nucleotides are TGTGCCAGCAGTATAGCTCCCACAGAGACCGACAATGAGCAGTTCTTC. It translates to CASSIAPTETDNEQFF.

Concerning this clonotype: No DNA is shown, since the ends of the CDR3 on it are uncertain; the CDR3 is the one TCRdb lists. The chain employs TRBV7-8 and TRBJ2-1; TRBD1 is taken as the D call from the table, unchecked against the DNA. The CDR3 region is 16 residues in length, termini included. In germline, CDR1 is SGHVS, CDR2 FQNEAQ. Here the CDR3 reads CASILGLSRSYNEQFF.

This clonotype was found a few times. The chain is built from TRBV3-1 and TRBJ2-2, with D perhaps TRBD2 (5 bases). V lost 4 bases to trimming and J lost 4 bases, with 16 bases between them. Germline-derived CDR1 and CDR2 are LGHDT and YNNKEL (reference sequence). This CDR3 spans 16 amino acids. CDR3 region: CASSRAQRHRTGELFF. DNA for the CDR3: TGTGCCAGCAGCCGTGCCCAGCGGCATCGCACCGGGGAGCTGTTTTTT.

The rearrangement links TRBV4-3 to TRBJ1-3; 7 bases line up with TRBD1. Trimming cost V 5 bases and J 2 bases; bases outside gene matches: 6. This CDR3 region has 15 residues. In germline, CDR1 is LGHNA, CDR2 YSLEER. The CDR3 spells CASSVHRGTGNTIYF. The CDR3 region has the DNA TGCGCCAGCAGCGTCCACAGGGGAACTGGAAACACCATATATTTT.

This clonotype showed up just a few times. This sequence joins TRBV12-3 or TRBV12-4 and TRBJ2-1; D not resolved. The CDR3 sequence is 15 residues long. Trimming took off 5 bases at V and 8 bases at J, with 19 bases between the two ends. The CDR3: CASSPVTASFHEQFF. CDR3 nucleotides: TGTGCCAGCAGTCCCGTAACAGCCTCCTTTCATGAGCAGTTCTTC.

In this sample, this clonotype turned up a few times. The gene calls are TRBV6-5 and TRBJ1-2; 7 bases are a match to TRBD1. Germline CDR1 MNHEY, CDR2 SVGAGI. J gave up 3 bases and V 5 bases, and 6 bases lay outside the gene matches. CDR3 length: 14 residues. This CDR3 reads CASSPRGTYYGYTF. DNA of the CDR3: TGTGCCAGCAGTCCCAGGGGGACCTACTATGGCTACACCTTC.

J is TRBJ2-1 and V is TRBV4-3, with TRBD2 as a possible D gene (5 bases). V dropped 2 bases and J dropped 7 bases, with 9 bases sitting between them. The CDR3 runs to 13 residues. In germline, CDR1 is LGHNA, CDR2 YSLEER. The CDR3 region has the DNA TGCGCCAGCAGCCAAATTGGGGAGAATGAGCAGTTCTTC. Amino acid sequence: CASSQIGENEQFF.

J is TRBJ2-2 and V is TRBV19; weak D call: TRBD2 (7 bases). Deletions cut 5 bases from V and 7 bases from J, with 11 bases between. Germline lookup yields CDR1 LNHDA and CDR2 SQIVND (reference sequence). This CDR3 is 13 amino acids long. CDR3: CASSAGAVGELFF. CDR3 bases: TGTGCCAGTAGTGCGGGGGCTGTCGGGGAGCTGTTTTTT.